Listed here are 25 T cell receptor beta chains from one sample, sequenced in a study of cytomegalovirus exposure and HLA in healthy donors. The PCR contained 60 Vbeta and 13 Jbeta primers. This table comes from immunoSEQ multiplex PCR, and its TCRdb copy is limited to in-frame clones, with some not included. Of about 160,000 clones listed, about 88% were seen once; the top ten hold more than 2%. The sample was PBMCs. The receptors originated from a man younger than 35 in good health and CMV-seropositive.

A few counts support this clone. The V and J genes are TRBV6-7 and TRBJ1-1; unclear D gene. TRBV6-7 is an ORF, and what it does is uncertain. The CDR3 is 13 amino acids. V lost 7 bases and J 5 bases, leaving 14 bases between the germline ends. The CDR3 reads CASNTLRGTEAFF. In DNA form, the CDR3 reads TGTGCCAGCAATACCCTTCGAGGGACTGAAGCTTTCTTT.

This sequence joins TRBV7-9 and TRBJ1-3, with 7 bases lining up with TRBD1. The V segment lost 4 bases and the J segment 5 bases; nucleotides outside the gene matches: 11. The germline V gene has CDR1 SEHNR and CDR2 FQNEAQ (reference sequence). This CDR3 spans 16 amino acids. The CDR3 DNA reads TGTGCCAGCAGCTCCCAAACAGGGGATGAGAGAAACACCATATATTTT. It specifies CASSSQTGDERNTIYF.

The chain carries TRBV7-2 and TRBJ2-1; 7 bases agree with TRBD2. J gave up 0 bases and V 3 bases, and 5 bases lay outside the gene matches. Germline V gene data show CDR1 as SGHTA and CDR2 as FQGNSA. The CDR3 extends over 16 amino acids. The CDR3: CASSFRRGVSYNEQFF. The CDR3, as DNA: TGTGCCAGCAGCTTTCGTCGGGGGGTCTCCTACAATGAGCAGTTCTTC.

This sequence joins TRBV7-2 and TRBJ2-7; possibly TRBD1 for D (6 bases). This CDR3 has 13 residues. Trimming pared 5 bases from V and 2 bases from J, leaving 10 bases between. Germline values: CDR1 SGHTA, CDR2 FQGNSA. The CDR3 region is CASSPGVPYEQYF. CDR3 bases: TGTGCCAGCAGCCCAGGGGTCCCCTACGAGCAGTACTTC.

The table lists this clone with a few counts. V and J are TRBV4-3 and TRBJ2-7; tentatively, D is TRBD2 (5 bases). The CDR3 loop spans 15 amino acids. Germline lookup yields CDR1 LGHNA and CDR2 YSLEER. The V end was cut by 1 base, the J end by 2 bases, with 12 bases between. For the CDR3, the DNA is TGCGCCAGCAGCCAAGGACCTAGCAGTACCTACGAGCAGTACTTC. Protein: CASSQGPSSTYEQYF.

The chain links TRBV5-4 to TRBJ1-2; TRBD1 matches 7 bases. V lost 2 bases, J lost 8 bases, and 12 bases stayed unmatched. CDR3 size: 15 residues. Germline V gene sequence: CDR1 SGHNT, CDR2 YYREEE (reference sequence). CDR3 sequence: CASSLRQGPSEGYTF. CDR3 coding DNA: TGTGCCAGCAGCTTAAGACAGGGACCCTCAGAAGGCTACACCTTC.

The V gene is TRBV11-2, the J gene TRBJ2-3; no clear D. V was shortened by 4 bases and J by 6 bases, with 8 bases between the two germline ends. Germline CDR1 reads SGHAT; CDR2 reads FQNNGV. The CDR3 contains 12 residues. Here the CDR3 reads CASSYQTDTQYF. The DNA of the CDR3 is TGTGCCAGCAGCTACCAGACTGATACGCAGTATTTT.

This clone was picked up one time. V usage is TRBV9 and J usage is TRBJ1-1, with TRBD1 as a possible D gene (6 bases). The CDR3 runs 13 residues. The germline V and J ends were trimmed by 3 bases and 0 bases, with 6 bases remaining between them. CDR1 SGDLS and CDR2 YYNGEE come from the germline V gene. In DNA, the CDR3 is TGTGCCAGCAGCGGGGACATGAACACTGAAGCTTTCTTT. This sequence encodes CASSGDMNTEAFF.

The chain couples TRBV1 to TRBJ1-4; TRBD1, the table's D call, lacks a check against the DNA. TRBV1 is annotated as a pseudogene. The CDR3 sequence is 18 residues long. This CDR3 reads CTSSHGQGAPGNNEKLFF. The CDR3 DNA reads as TGCACCAGCAGCCATGGACAGGGGGCCCCCGGGAATAATGAAAAACTGTTTTTT.

This chain connects TRBV6-5 to TRBJ2-5; TRBD2 agrees at 11 bases. Germline V gives CDR1 MNHEY, CDR2 SVGAGI. The length of the CDR3 is 14 residues. J was trimmed by 5 bases and V by 6 bases; bases with no gene match: 5. CDR3 loop: CASSIAGGRETQYF. The DNA for the CDR3 is TGTGCCAGCAGCATAGCGGGGGGGCGGGAGACCCAGTACTTC.

This rearrangement joins TRBV7-9 to TRBJ2-7; D is ambiguous. Germline values: CDR1 SEHNR, CDR2 FQNEAQ (reference sequence). V lost 1 base to trimming and J lost 3 bases, with 10 bases between them. This CDR3 region has 14 residues. CDR3 sequence reads: CASSLGASIYEQYF. CDR3 nucleotide sequence: TGTGCCAGCAGCTTAGGGGCCAGTATCTACGAGCAGTACTTC.

The V call is TRBV7-3, the J call TRBJ2-1, with 11 bases aligning to TRBD2. CDR1 SGHTA and CDR2 FQGTGA come from the germline V gene. The junction had 3 bases not matched to a gene; V was cut back by 4 bases and J by 1 base. The CDR3 covers 16 residues. The CDR3 bases are TGTGCCAGCAGCTCGGGACTAGCGGTTTCCTACAATGAGCAGTTCTTC. It translates to CASSSGLAVSYNEQFF.

The chain has TRBV7-8 and TRBJ2-7, with 9 bases matching TRBD1. The germline V gene has CDR1 SGHVS and CDR2 FQNEAQ. The CDR3 extends over 15 amino acids. V trimming: 5 bases; J trimming: 2 bases; junction bases outside the gene matches: 7. The CDR3 DNA is TGTGCCAGCAGCACCCTGGGACAGGGCCCCTACGAGCAGTACTTC. This codes for CASSTLGQGPYEQYF.

DNA for the CDR3: TGTGCCAGCAGCTCACGACTAGCGGGGGCTCCCTACGAGCAGTACTTC. Translating it yields CASSSRLAGAPYEQYF. The chain couples TRBV7-2 to TRBJ2-7, with TRBD2 identical over 12 bases. The germline CDR1 and CDR2 sequences are SGHTA and FQGNSA. The CDR3 totals 16 residues. The trim removed 4 bases at V and 2 bases at J, leaving 6 bases unmatched.

The chain links TRBV30 to TRBJ1-2; unclear D gene. The CDR3 extends over 15 amino acids. V was clipped by 0 bases and J by 0 bases, with 11 bases between them. Germline values: CDR1 GTSNPN, CDR2 SVGIG (reference sequence). CDR3 coding DNA: TGTGCCTGGAGTGTTGCGGGTCGAGCTAACTATGGCTACACCTTC. This codes for CAWSVAGRANYGYTF.

The chain recombines TRBV5-6 with TRBJ2-1; 8 nucleotides align to TRBD2. The V and J ends lost 2 bases and 4 bases, in that order; junction bases with no gene match: 11. Germline CDR1 is SGHDT and CDR2 is YYEEEE. This CDR3 has 17 amino acids. The CDR3 coding sequence is TGTGCCAGCAGCTTCGTTTCGGGCGGGGGGAAATACAATGAGCAGTTCTTC. This gives the protein CASSFVSGGGKYNEQFF.

V is TRBV15 and J is TRBJ2-7; 10 nucleotides align to TRBD2. Trimming at V came to 3 bases and at J to 5 bases, leaving 7 bases not matched to a gene. The CDR3 is made up of 15 amino acids. Germline V gene lookup returns CDR1 LNHNV and CDR2 YYDKDF (reference sequence). This CDR3 is CATSSSAGGPDEQYF. CDR3 nucleotides: TGTGCCACCAGCAGTTCAGCGGGGGGGCCCGACGAGCAGTACTTC.

The J gene is TRBJ2-3, the V gene TRBV7-3; 8 bases map to TRBD2. The CDR3 is made up of 16 amino acids. Germline loops: CDR1 SGHTA, CDR2 FQGTGA. J lost 3 bases, V lost 5 bases, and 10 bases had no gene match. For the CDR3, the DNA is TGTGCCAGCAGCCCGTACGGGGGGGGCCTTACAGATACGCAGTATTTT. Translated: CASSPYGGGLTDTQYF.

The J gene is TRBJ1-2, the V gene TRBV12-5; no definite D call. Germline CDR1 LGHNT, CDR2 FRNRAP. The length of the CDR3 is 11 residues. Trimming removed 4 bases from V and 8 bases from J, with 8 bases in between. DNA of the CDR3: TGTGCTAGTGGTTCGGGTCTCGGCTACACCTTC. This gives the protein CASGSGLGYTF.

The V and J genes are TRBV10-3 and TRBJ1-6; D not resolved. From germline, CDR1 is ENHRY and CDR2 SYGVKD. The length of the CDR3 is 14 residues. Trimming took off 0 bases at V and 9 bases at J, with 9 bases between the two ends. In DNA form, the CDR3 reads TGTGCCATCAGTGAGTCGGGAGGTACTTCACCCCTCCACTTT. Translation gives CAISESGGTSPLHF.

The CDR3 region is CASSPGQRVGNEKLFF. CDR3 DNA sequence: TGTGCCAGCTCACCAGGACAGAGGGTGGGGAATGAAAAACTGTTTTTT. The V and J genes are TRBV18 and TRBJ1-4; TRBD1 is a possible D gene (6 bases). Trimming took 2 bases from V and 5 from J, leaving 15 bases between them. The CDR3 spans 16 residues. In germline, CDR1 is KGHSH, CDR2 LQKENI.

CDR3 protein: CASSQDWWAGGTEAFF. The CDR3 DNA sequence: TGTGCCAGCAGCCAAGATTGGTGGGCAGGAGGTACTGAAGCTTTCTTT. The rearrangement links TRBV14 to TRBJ1-1, with D unclear. V dropped 0 bases and J dropped 5 bases, with 16 bases sitting between them. Germline loops: CDR1 SGHDN, CDR2 FVKESK. CDR3 length: 16 amino acids.

The chain links TRBV29-1 to TRBJ2-3; 15 positions agree with TRBD2. V shed 7 bases, J shed 3 bases, and the junction held 8 bases outside the gene matches. The CDR3 consists of 16 residues. CDR1 and CDR2 (germline): SQVTM, ANQGSEA. The CDR3 bases are TGCAGCGAACTCCGTGGACTAGCGGGGGGGACAGATACGCAGTATTTT. Translating gives CSELRGLAGGTDTQYF.

The rearrangement joins TRBV12-5 to TRBJ1-1, with TRBD1 as a possible D gene (5 bases). The CDR3 has 13 amino acids. The germline V gene encodes CDR1 LGHNT and CDR2 FRNRAP. V lost 5 bases and J lost 7, with 14 bases in between. DNA of the CDR3: TGTGCTAGTGGTAGTACAGGTCTAGGTGAAGCTTTCTTT. Translated, it gives CASGSTGLGEAFF.

This chain connects TRBV6-1 to TRBJ1-6; 7 bases fit TRBD1. This CDR3 contains 14 residues. The J segment lost 10 bases and the V segment lost 2 bases, leaving 5 bases of the junction unmatched. CDR1 is MNHNS, CDR2 SASEGT, per germline. DNA of the CDR3: TGTGCCAGCAGTGAACTCAACAGGGGATCACCCCTCCACTTT. Translation: CASSELNRGSPLHF.